This is a list of T cell receptor beta chains from one sample in a study of T cell responses to AZD1222 COVID-19 vaccine. Data came from immunoSEQ multiplex PCR; TCRdb stores just in-frame clones and leaves some out. The sample carries around 210,000 clones, roughly 94% recorded once. This sample comprised peripheral blood, obtained 28 days after the second dose of the MenACWY control vaccine. Receptors originate from an adult who received the MenACWY meningococcal vaccine as a control. CDR3s include the opening cysteine and the closing phenylalanine or tryptophan. A D gene is named only where the DNA matches it firmly. Clone sizes are given selectively: once, few, many, or a class where the clone is expanded.

J	D	V	size	CDR3	DNA
TRBJ2-1	TRBD2	TRBV4-1	NA	CASSKGTSGRERNEQFF	TGCGCCAGCAGCAAGGGGACTAGCGGGAGGGAAAGGAATGAGCAGTTCTTC
TRBJ2-3	TRBD1	TRBV30	NA	CAWSVGGQGADTQYF	TGTGCCTGGAGTGTCGGGGGACAGGGGGCAGATACGCAGTATTTT
TRBJ2-7	TRBD2	TRBV7-9	NA	CASSLAASGGEGPWDEQYF	TGTGCCAGCAGCTTAGCCGCTAGCGGGGGGGAAGGGCCTTGGGACGAGCAGTACTTC
TRBJ2-7	NA	TRBV28	NA	CASSISGYEQYF	TGTGCCAGCAGTATTAGTGGCTACGAGCAGTACTTC
TRBJ2-7	NA	TRBV28	once	CASSLYRLRSFEQYF	TGTGCCAGCAGTTTATACCGACTCCGGTCTTTCGAGCAGTACTTC
TRBJ2-2	TRBD1	TRBV5-4	NA	CASSFGTGGSTGELFF	TGTGCCAGCAGCTTTGGGACAGGGGGATCAACCGGGGAGCTGTTTTTT
TRBJ1-2	NA	TRBV6-2/TRBV6-3	NA	CASSPLFYGYTF	TGTGCCAGCAGTCCACTTTTCTATGGCTACACCTTC
TRBJ2-1	NA	TRBV28	NA	CASSLGMDNEQFF	TGTGCCAGCAGTTTAGGGATGGACAATGAGCAGTTCTTC
TRBJ2-3	NA	TRBV7-9	NA	CASSLVWDTQYF	TGTGCCAGCAGCTTAGTATGGGATACGCAGTATTTT
TRBJ1-2	NA	TRBV4-2	NA	CASSQTQPSYGYTF	TGTGCCAGCAGCCAAACCCAGCCGTCCTATGGCTACACCTTC
TRBJ2-3	NA	TRBV4-1	NA	CASSQPRGEGLNTDTQYF	TGCGCCAGCAGCCAACCAAGGGGGGAGGGACTTAACACAGATACGCAGTATTTT
TRBJ1-5	TRBD1	TRBV2	NA	CASRTGYSNQPQHF	TGTGCCAGCAGGACAGGGTATAGCAATCAGCCCCAGCATTTT
TRBJ2-1	TRBD2	TRBV6-5	NA	CASLSGSSNEQFF	TGTGCCAGCCTTAGCGGGAGTTCTAATGAGCAGTTCTTC
TRBJ2-7	NA	TRBV5-1	NA	CASSFRTEQYF	TGCGCCAGCAGCTTCAGGACTGAGCAGTACTTC